These 3 T cell receptor beta chains were sequenced from one sample in a study of T cells in Graves' hyperthyroidism and ophthalmopathy. Amplification targeted TCR beta CDR3 regions from RNA transcripts. Primed by the HTBI set, a first-round RT-PCR was run on the TCR CDR3. Each CDR3 protein gets one entry after TCRdb re-called the multiplex PCR reads with MiXCR. Here the sample spans a few hundred thousand distinct CDR3 sequences, around 46% being singletons. Sequenced: peripheral blood or thyroid tissue (not recorded which). Every receptor here comes from a young woman with Graves' hyperthyroidism.

This clonotype has a count of ten or more. This chain uses TRBV25-1 with TRBJ2-7; D may correspond to TRBD1 or TRBD2 (5 bases each). This CDR3 has 16 residues. Germline CDR1 is MGHDK and CDR2 is SYGVNS. With 3 bases removed from V and 0 bases from J, the gap between germline ends came to 15 bases. The CDR3 DNA sequence: TGTGCCAGCAGTGACCCTTTGGCAGGGAGCTCCTACGAGCAGTACTTC. Protein: CASSDPLAGSSYEQYF.

This clonotype was detected a few times. The chain employs TRBV19 and TRBJ2-7; 8 bases match TRBD2. The germline V gene encodes CDR1 LNHDA and CDR2 SQIVND (reference sequence). This CDR3 spans 15 amino acids. V lost 5 bases, J lost 4 bases, and 10 bases stayed unmatched. This CDR3 reads CASSWGSGIRYEQYF. In DNA form, the CDR3 reads TGTGCCAGTAGTTGGGGTAGCGGGATTCGGTACGAGCAGTACTTC.

This clonotype has only a few counts. Germline and junction disagree at one end, which may indicate a read error. The rearrangement uses TRBV10-2 and TRBJ2-6, with D unresolved. CDR3 length: 16 residues. Germline CDR1 WSHSY, CDR2 SAAADI. For the CDR3, the DNA is TGTGCCAGCAGTTCCATACTCAACACTGGGGCCAACGTCCTGACTTTC. Translation: CASSSILNTGANVLTF.